This TCR beta chain was identified in a study of T cell responses to AZD1222 COVID-19 vaccine. As for the study in general: Doses given second, at about 4 or about 12 weeks, were pooled.

Generated by immunoSEQ multiplex PCR, the TCRdb table keeps only in-frame clones and is missing some. The data show roughly 160,000 clones, with roughly 86% seen just once and less than 6.5% held by the top ten. Study-wide points: Spike regions recognized by vaccine-associated CD4 TCRs spanned the protein, led by 160-218 and 743-854. Donors were largely white British and mainly female; clonal diversity was possibly underestimated. Repertoires were obtained solely post-peak T cell response.

The germline gives CDR1 MDHEN, CDR2 SYDVKM. Trimming removed 3 bases from V and 8 bases from J; junction bases left unmatched: 17. This CDR3 contains 18 residues. On this clone itself: The antigen is unknown.

The specimen comprised peripheral blood, sampled on day 0 of AZD1222 vaccination. V gene TRBV28 combines with J gene TRBJ2-1; 9 bases fit TRBD2. The clonotype comes from an adult in good health. The CDR3 DNA reads TGTGCCAGCAGTTTCACTAGCGGGTGGTGGGAAAGGGAGGATGAGCAGTTCTTC. This gives the protein CASSFTSGWWEREDEQFF.